The 21 T cell receptor beta chains below were found in one sample sequenced in a study of T cell responses to AZD1222 COVID-19 vaccine. Clones were read by immunoSEQ multiplex PCR, and TCRdb kept only the in-frame ones, dropping some. The table has 200,000 to 250,000 clones, about 94% seen once; the top ten hold 1.7%. This sample comprised peripheral blood, obtained 28 days after the second dose of the MenACWY control vaccine. The receptors were sampled from an adult who received the MenACWY meningococcal vaccine as a control.

This sequence joins TRBV9 and TRBJ2-6; D is undetermined. With 0 bases removed from V and 2 bases from J, the gap between germline ends came to 9 bases. Germline V gene lookup returns CDR1 SGDLS and CDR2 YYNGEE. CDR3 length: 16 residues. CDR3 sequence (DNA): TGTGCCAGCAGCGTAGGGGTGGGTACTGGGGCCAACGTCCTGACTTTC. This gives the protein CASSVGVGTGANVLTF.

The V gene is TRBV6-2 or TRBV6-3, the J gene TRBJ1-2; TRBD1 matches 10 bases. CDR3 size: 15 residues. After removal of 6 bases from V and 3 bases from J, the junction contained 7 bases not matched to a gene. CDR1 and CDR2 from the germline V gene are MNHEY and SVGEGT. The CDR3 bases are TGTGCCAGCAGCGAACCGGGACAGGGGTACTATGGCTACACCTTC. Protein product: CASSEPGQGYYGYTF.

This chain uses TRBV7-2 with TRBJ2-1; 7 bases agree with TRBD2. Germline CDR1 is SGHTA and CDR2 is FQGNSA. This CDR3 is built from 15 residues. Trimming at V came to 5 bases and at J to 2 bases, leaving 6 bases not matched to a gene. The CDR3 loop is CASSVWEGAYNEQFF. The CDR3 DNA follows: TGTGCCAGCAGCGTCTGGGAGGGCGCCTACAATGAGCAGTTCTTC.

The CDR3 coding sequence is TGTGCCAGCAGAACAGCGGGGAGTAATCAGTATTTT. Translating it yields CASRTAGSNQYF. The chain joins TRBV28 to TRBJ2-3; 7 nucleotides agree with TRBD2. The germline V gene encodes CDR1 MDHEN and CDR2 SYDVKM. This CDR3 spans 12 amino acids. With V trimmed by 6 bases and J by 12 bases, 9 bases remained unmatched.

V usage is TRBV28 and J usage is TRBJ2-7; TRBD2 matches 8 bases. J was trimmed by 5 bases and V by 7 bases; bases with no gene match: 13. The length of the CDR3 is 15 residues. Germline V gene data show CDR1 as MDHEN and CDR2 as SYDVKM. CDR3 in amino acids: CASIRGGRSPHEQYF. The CDR3 bases are TGTGCCAGCATCCGTGGCGGGAGGTCCCCGCACGAGCAGTACTTC. The whole variable domain, remainder taken from reference TRBV28 and TRBJ2-7, is DVKVTQSSRYLVKRTGEKVFLECVQDMDHENMFWYRQDPGLGLRLIYFSYDVKMKEKGDIPEGYSVSREKKERFSLILESASTNQTSMYLCASIRGGRSPHEQYFGPGTRLTVT.

The chain carries TRBV3-1 (or the pseudogene TRBV3-2) and TRBJ1-1; D not certain. Germline V gene data show CDR1 as LGHDT and CDR2 as YNNKEL (reference sequence). The CDR3 consists of 13 residues. With 3 bases removed from V and 2 bases from J, the gap between germline ends came to 7 bases. DNA of the CDR3: TGTGCCAGCAGCCAGACCCCCAACACTGAAGCTTTCTTT. It encodes CASSQTPNTEAFF.

The rearrangement links TRBV4-2 to TRBJ2-1, with 8 bases identical to TRBD2. J gave up 2 bases and V 5 bases, and 8 bases lay outside the gene matches. CDR1 and CDR2 (germline): LGHNA, YNFKEQ. This CDR3 region has 16 residues. The DNA of the CDR3 is TGTGCCAGCAGCTATACTAGCGGCCAAGCCTACAATGAGCAGTTCTTC. Its protein is CASSYTSGQAYNEQFF.

The rearrangement joins TRBV27 to TRBJ1-6, with D unresolved. This CDR3 region has 13 residues. Germline V gene sequence: CDR1 MNHEY, CDR2 SMNVEV (reference sequence). With 3 bases removed from V and 11 bases from J, the gap between germline ends came to 11 bases. The CDR3: CASSFTGDAPLHF. CDR3 DNA sequence: TGTGCCAGCAGTTTCACCGGGGATGCACCCCTCCACTTT.

This chain uses TRBV5-1 with TRBJ1-6, with a weak D call TRBD1 (5 bases). The germline gives CDR1 SGHRS, CDR2 YFSETQ. CDR3 length equals 15 residues. V was clipped by 4 bases and J by 6 bases, with 14 bases between them. Written as DNA, the CDR3 is TGCGCCAGCAGCGGGGACGGCGCGACTAATTCACCCCTCCACTTT. This encodes CASSGDGATNSPLHF.

The rearrangement links TRBV5-4 to TRBJ1-2, with 9 positions matching TRBD1. Germline values: CDR1 SGHNT, CDR2 YYREEE (reference sequence). The trim removed 0 bases at V and 4 bases at J, leaving 4 bases unmatched. The CDR3 contains 15 residues. DNA for the CDR3: TGTGCCAGCAGCTTGGCCGGGACAGGGATCTATGGCTACACCTTC. This encodes CASSLAGTGIYGYTF.

V and J are TRBV3-1 (or the pseudogene TRBV3-2) and TRBJ2-7; D is ambiguous. Per the germline V gene, CDR1 is LGHDT and CDR2 is YNNKEL (reference sequence). This CDR3 contains 12 residues. Trimming took off 1 base at V and 3 bases at J, with 4 bases between the two ends. This chain's CDR3 is CASSQVNYEQYF. CDR3 nucleotide sequence: TGTGCCAGCAGCCAAGTCAACTACGAGCAGTACTTC.

The chain combines TRBV5-1 with TRBJ1-3; 9 bases are shared with TRBD1. J gave up 4 bases and V 4 bases, and 6 bases lay outside the gene matches. The CDR3 sequence is 15 residues long. Germline lookup yields CDR1 SGHRS and CDR2 YFSETQ. This chain's CDR3 is CASSPGQGRGNTIYF. The CDR3 DNA reads as TGCGCCAGCAGCCCCGGACAGGGGAGGGGAAACACCATATATTTT. The entire variable domain, with the rest obtained from reference TRBV5-1 and TRBJ1-3, is as follows: KAGVTQTPRYLIKTRGQQVTLSCSPISGHRSVSWYQQTPGQGLQFLFEYFSETQRNKGNFPGRFSGRQFSNSRSEMNVSTLELGDSALYLCASSPGQGRGNTIYFGEGSWLTVV.

The CDR3 region has the DNA TGCGCCAGCAGCCCTTCGGTTACCCTCTTAGGCTACACCTTC. The encoded protein is CASSPSVTLLGYTF. The rearrangement links TRBV5-1 to TRBJ1-2, with no clear D. From germline, CDR1 is SGHRS and CDR2 YFSETQ. With 4 bases removed from V and 8 bases from J, the gap between germline ends came to 18 bases. CDR3 size: 14 residues.

This clone showed up just once. The chain links TRBV30 to TRBJ1-2, with D unresolved. Germline V CDR1 and CDR2: GTSNPN, SVGIG (reference sequence). CDR3 length equals 11 residues. Trimming removed 0 bases at V and 6 bases at J, with 5 bases between. CDR3 sequence reads: CAWSVGNGYTF. CDR3 nucleotides: TGTGCCTGGAGTGTAGGAAATGGCTACACCTTC. Combining the CDR3 with reference TRBV30 and TRBJ1-2 gives the whole variable domain SQTIHQWPATLVQPVGSPLSLECTVEGTSNPNLYWYRQAAGRGLQLLFYSVGIGQISSEVPQNLSASRPQDRQFILSSKKLLLSDSGFYLCAWSVGNGYTFGSGTRLTVV.

This clone was observed a handful of times. The V call is TRBV7-9, the J call TRBJ2-7; D gene uncertain. Germline CDR1 is SEHNR and CDR2 is FQNEAQ (reference sequence). The CDR3 consists of 12 residues. The V end lost 3 bases, the J end lost 12 bases, and 15 bases lay between the germline ends. CDR3 sequence (DNA): TGTGCCAGCAGCTTGGTGGACGCAGTGCGGTACTTC. This codes for CASSLVDAVRYF.

The chain couples TRBV7-8 to TRBJ2-3, with a possible D match to TRBD2 (6 bases). This CDR3 is 16 amino acids long. Germline lookup yields CDR1 SGHVS and CDR2 FQNEAQ. Deletions cut 5 bases from V and 4 bases from J, with 19 bases between. In DNA, the CDR3 is TGTGCCAGCAGCCCCCGTCGGGACTCCTTAGCAGATACGCAGTATTTT. As protein: CASSPRRDSLADTQYF.

This rearrangement joins TRBV4-1 to TRBJ2-7; D gene uncertain. The CDR3 loop spans 11 amino acids. V lost 2 bases, J lost 1 base, and 0 bases lay in between. Germline CDR1 and CDR2: MGHRA and YSYEKL. The CDR3: CASSQSYEQYF. The CDR3 DNA reads TGCGCCAGCAGCCAATCCTACGAGCAGTACTTC.

The chain carries TRBV7-8 and TRBJ2-7; 12 nucleotides match TRBD2. The CDR3 runs to 14 residues. In germline, CDR1 is SGHVS, CDR2 FQNEAQ. V dropped 8 bases and J dropped 0; count of bases not matched to a gene: 2. Written as DNA, the CDR3 is TGTGCCAGCCGGACTAGCGGGGTCTCCTACGAGCAGTACTTC. It specifies CASRTSGVSYEQYF.

Comments on this clone: Other DNA sequences from this sample encode an identical CDR3 as well. This chain connects TRBV28 to TRBJ1-1; no clear D gene. Trimming removed 3 bases from V and 8 bases from J, with 7 bases in between. CDR3 length equals 11 residues. The V gene's germline CDR1 is MDHEN and CDR2 SYDVKM. In DNA form, the CDR3 reads TGTGCCAGCAGTTTGAGTCGGGAAGCTTTCTTT. Translation: CASSLSREAFF.

This clone was counted a single time. This chain uses TRBV27 with TRBJ2-1; 9 nucleotides agree with TRBD2. The trim removed 6 bases at V and 4 bases at J, leaving 10 bases unmatched. Per germline, CDR1 MNHEY and CDR2 SMNVEV (reference sequence). The CDR3 sequence is 16 residues long. CDR3 in amino acids: CASRVSWTSVYNEQFF. CDR3 in DNA: TGTGCCAGCAGGGTGAGCTGGACTAGCGTTTACAATGAGCAGTTCTTC.

The chain recombines TRBV4-1 with TRBJ2-1, with 11 bases lining up with TRBD1. V gave up 5 bases and J gave up 2 bases; unmatched junction bases: 5. Germline V gene data show CDR1 as MGHRA and CDR2 as YSYEKL. The CDR3 length is 16 residues. CDR3: CASSSPGQGAYNEQFF. CDR3 nucleotides: TGCGCCAGCAGCTCGCCGGGACAGGGGGCCTACAATGAGCAGTTCTTC.